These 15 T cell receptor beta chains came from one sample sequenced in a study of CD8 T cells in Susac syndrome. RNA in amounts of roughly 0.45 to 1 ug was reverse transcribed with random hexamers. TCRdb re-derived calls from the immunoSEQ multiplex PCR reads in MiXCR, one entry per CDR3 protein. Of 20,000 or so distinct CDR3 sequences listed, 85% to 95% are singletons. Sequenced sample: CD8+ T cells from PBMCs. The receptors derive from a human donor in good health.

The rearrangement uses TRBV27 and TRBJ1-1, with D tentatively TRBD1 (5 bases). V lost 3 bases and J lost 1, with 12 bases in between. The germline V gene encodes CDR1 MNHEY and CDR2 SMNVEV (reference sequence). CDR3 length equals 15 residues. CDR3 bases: TGTGCCAGCAGTTTGGGGCTAGATGAGAACACTGAAGCTTTCTTT. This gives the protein CASSLGLDENTEAFF.

The CDR3 DNA follows: TGCAGTGCTAGAGAACAGGGGACGGACACTGAAGCTTTCTTT. It specifies CSAREQGTDTEAFF. This chain uses TRBV20-1 with TRBJ1-1; 7 positions match TRBD1. Germline lookup yields CDR1 DFQATT and CDR2 SNEGSKA (reference sequence). With 0 bases clipped from V and 3 bases from J, the junction kept 4 bases outside the gene matches. CDR3 length: 14 amino acids.

CDR3 sequence (DNA): TGCAGCGTTGAATTAGGCTCTTATTCCCGTGGAACGCAGTATTTT. Its translation is CSVELGSYSRGTQYF. This chain links TRBV29-1 with TRBJ2-3; D is unclear. CDR1 is SQVTM, CDR2 ANQGSEA, per germline. The CDR3 has 15 residues. V shed 2 bases and J shed 9 bases, with 21 bases lying between them.

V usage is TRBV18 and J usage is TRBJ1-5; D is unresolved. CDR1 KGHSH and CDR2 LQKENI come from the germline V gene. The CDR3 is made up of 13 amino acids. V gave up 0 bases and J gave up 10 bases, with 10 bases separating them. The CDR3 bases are TGTGCCAGCTCACCACCGGGAAACGAACCCCAGCATTTT. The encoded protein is CASSPPGNEPQHF.

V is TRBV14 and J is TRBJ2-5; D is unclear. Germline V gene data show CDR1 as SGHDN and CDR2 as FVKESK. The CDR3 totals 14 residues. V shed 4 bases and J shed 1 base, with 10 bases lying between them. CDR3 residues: CASSRFRTQETQYF. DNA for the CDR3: TGTGCCAGCAGCCGGTTCAGGACCCAAGAGACCCAGTACTTC.

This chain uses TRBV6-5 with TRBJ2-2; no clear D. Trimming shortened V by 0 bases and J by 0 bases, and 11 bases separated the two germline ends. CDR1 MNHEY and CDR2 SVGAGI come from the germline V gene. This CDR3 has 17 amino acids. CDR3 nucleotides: TGTGCCAGCAGTTACTCGATTACACCTACGAACACCGGGGAGCTGTTTTTT. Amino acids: CASSYSITPTNTGELFF.

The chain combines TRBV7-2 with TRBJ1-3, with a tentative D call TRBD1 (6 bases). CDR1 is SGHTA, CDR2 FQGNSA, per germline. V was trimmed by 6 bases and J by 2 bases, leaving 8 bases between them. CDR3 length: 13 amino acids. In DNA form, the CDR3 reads TGTGCCAGCAGACCAGGGGCTGGAAACACCATATATTTT. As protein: CASRPGAGNTIYF. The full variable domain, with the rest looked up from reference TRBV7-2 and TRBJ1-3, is GAGVSQSPSNKVTEKGKDVELRCDPISGHTALYWYRQSLGQGLEFLIYFQGNSAPDKSGLPSDRFSAERTGGSVSTLTIQRTQQEDSAVYLCASRPGAGNTIYFGEGSWLTVV.

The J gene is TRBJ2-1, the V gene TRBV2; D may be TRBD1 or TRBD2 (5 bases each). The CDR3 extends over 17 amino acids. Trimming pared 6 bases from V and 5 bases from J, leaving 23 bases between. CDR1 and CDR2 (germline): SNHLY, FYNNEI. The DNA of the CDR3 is TGTGCCAGCAGCCAGACTCAATACCGGGACGTCAACAATGAGCAGTTCTTC. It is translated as CASSQTQYRDVNNEQFF. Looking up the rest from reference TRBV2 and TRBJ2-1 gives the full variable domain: EPEVTQTPSHQVTQMGQEVILRCVPISNHLYFYWYRQILGQKVEFLVSFYNNEISEKSEIFDDQFSVERPDGSNFTLKIRSTKLEDSAMYFCASSQTQYRDVNNEQFFGPGTRLTVL.

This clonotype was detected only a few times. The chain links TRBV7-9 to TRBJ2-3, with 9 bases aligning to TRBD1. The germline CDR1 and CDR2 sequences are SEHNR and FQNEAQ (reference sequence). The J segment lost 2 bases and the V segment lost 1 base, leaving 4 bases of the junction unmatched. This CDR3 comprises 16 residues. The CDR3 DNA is TGTGCCAGCAGCTTAGTCAACAGGGGGCCCACAGATACGCAGTATTTT. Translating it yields CASSLVNRGPTDTQYF. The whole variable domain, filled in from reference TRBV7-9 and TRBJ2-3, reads DTGVSQNPRHKITKRGQNVTFRCDPISEHNRLYWYRQTLGQGPEFLTYFQNEAQLEKSRLLSDRFSAERPKGSFSTLEIQRTEQGDSAMYLCASSLVNRGPTDTQYFGPGTRLTVL.

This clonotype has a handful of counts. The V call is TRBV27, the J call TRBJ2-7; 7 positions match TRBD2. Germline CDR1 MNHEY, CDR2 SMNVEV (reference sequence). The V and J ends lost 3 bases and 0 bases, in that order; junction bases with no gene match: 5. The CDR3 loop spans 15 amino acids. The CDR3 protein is CASSFSPGGSYEQYF. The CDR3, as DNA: TGTGCCAGCAGTTTCTCCCCGGGAGGCTCCTACGAGCAGTACTTC.

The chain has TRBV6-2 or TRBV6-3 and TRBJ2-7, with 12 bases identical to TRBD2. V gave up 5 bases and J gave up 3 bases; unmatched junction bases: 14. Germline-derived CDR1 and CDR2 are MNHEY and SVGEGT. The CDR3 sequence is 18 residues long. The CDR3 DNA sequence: TGTGCCAGCAGTCCCGGACTAGCGGGATCAAGCTACCACTACGAGCAGTACTTC. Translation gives CASSPGLAGSSYHYEQYF.

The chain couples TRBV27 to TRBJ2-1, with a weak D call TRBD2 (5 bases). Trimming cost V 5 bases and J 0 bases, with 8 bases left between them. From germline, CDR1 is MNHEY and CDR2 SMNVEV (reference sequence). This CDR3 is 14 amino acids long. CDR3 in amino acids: CASSDGNSYNEQFF. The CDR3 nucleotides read TGTGCCAGCAGTGACGGGAACTCCTACAATGAGCAGTTCTTC.

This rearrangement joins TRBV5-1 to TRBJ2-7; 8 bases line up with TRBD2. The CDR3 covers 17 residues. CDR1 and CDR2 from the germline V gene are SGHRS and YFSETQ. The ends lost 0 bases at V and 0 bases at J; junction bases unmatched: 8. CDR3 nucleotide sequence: TGCGCCAGCAGCTTGGGATTCACTAGCGGAAGCTCCTACGAGCAGTACGTC. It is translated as CASSLGFTSGSSYEQYV.

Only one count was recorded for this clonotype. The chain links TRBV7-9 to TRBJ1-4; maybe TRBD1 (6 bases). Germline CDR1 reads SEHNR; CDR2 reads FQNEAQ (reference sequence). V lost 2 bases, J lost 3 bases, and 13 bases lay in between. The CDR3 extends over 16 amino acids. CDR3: CASSLFRGGPNEKLFF. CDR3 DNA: TGTGCCAGCAGCTTATTTCGCGGGGGGCCTAATGAAAAACTGTTTTTT.

The CDR3 DNA follows: TGTGCCAGTAGTATGTCCCAGGAGGATACTGGAAACACCATATATTTT. Translation: CASSMSQEDTGNTIYF. The chain recombines TRBV19 with TRBJ1-3; D remains ambiguous. Germline V gene data show CDR1 as LNHDA and CDR2 as SQIVND (reference sequence). V lost 3 bases to trimming and J lost 2 bases, with 14 bases between them. The CDR3 is made up of 16 amino acids.